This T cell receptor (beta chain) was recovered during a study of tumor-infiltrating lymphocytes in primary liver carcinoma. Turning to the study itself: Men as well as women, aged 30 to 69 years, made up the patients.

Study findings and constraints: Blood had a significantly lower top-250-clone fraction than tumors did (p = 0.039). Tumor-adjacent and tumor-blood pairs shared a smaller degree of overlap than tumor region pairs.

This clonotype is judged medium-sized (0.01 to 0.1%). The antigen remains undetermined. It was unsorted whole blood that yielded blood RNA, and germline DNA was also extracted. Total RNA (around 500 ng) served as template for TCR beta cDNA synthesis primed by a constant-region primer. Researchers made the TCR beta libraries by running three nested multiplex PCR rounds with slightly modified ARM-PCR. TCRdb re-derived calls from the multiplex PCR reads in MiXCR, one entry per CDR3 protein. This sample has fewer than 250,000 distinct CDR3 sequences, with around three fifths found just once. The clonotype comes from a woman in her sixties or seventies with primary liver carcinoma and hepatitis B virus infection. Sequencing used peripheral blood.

The CDR3 nucleotides are TGCAGCGTTGGCTTCACCGGGGAGCTGTTTTTT. Amino acids: CSVGFTGELFF. The rearrangement joins TRBV29-1 to TRBJ2-2; D remains ambiguous. CDR3 length: 11 amino acids. CDR1 and CDR2 (germline): SQVTM, ANQGSEA. The V and J ends lost 4 bases and 4 bases respectively, with 4 bases between them.